The T cell receptor (beta chain) described here comes from a study of T cell changes during pregnancy in multiple sclerosis. Sequencing used immunoSEQ multiplex PCR; TCRdb keeps in-frame clones, though not all of them. The table shows under 110,000 clones, with approximately 90% occurring only once. J lost 5 bases, V lost 4 bases, and 5 bases had no gene match. The CDR3 spans 14 residues. The germline gives CDR1 MNHNS, CDR2 SASEGT. The TCR was taken from a female donor with multiple sclerosis, enrolled in a pregnancy study. Specimen: peripheral blood, collected after pregnancy. The chain is built from TRBV6-1 and TRBJ1-1, with TRBD1 identical over 9 bases. DNA of the CDR3: TGTGCCAGCAGTGGCCAACAGGGGGCAACTGAAGCTTTCTTT. Its translation is CASSGQQGATEAFF.